The clone carrying this T cell receptor beta chain has at least ten counts. Its antigen is not identified. Time point: persistent/refractory GD, antithyroid drugs over 5 years with positive TRAb. From PBMCs, RNA was extracted and then used to make the TCR library. American Thyroid Association guidelines defined how Graves' disease was diagnosed. These data are taken from a study of regulatory T cells in long-lasting Graves disease. For TCR beta, libraries came from iRepertoire HTBI primers and Arm-PCR of CDR3 regions. TCRdb processed the multiplex PCR reads anew with MiXCR; each CDR3 protein has one entry. The data hold around 450,000 distinct CDR3 sequences, with roughly 21% observed a single time. Overall study results and limits: Persistent disease preferred TRBV28, TRBJ1-2 and TRBJ2-5.

The ends lost 4 bases at V and 0 bases at J; junction bases unmatched: 13. CDR3 length: 19 amino acids. Germline CDR1 reads MDHEN; CDR2 reads SYDVKM. The sample in question was peripheral blood mononuclear cells (PBMCs), obtained when the disease was refractory, from a patient treated with antithyroid drugs. The chain employs TRBV28 and TRBJ2-1; 9 bases are shared with TRBD1. The TCR originated in a female donor with Graves disease. The chain's CDR3 is CASSSRRDRDQSSYNEQFF. In DNA form, the CDR3 reads TGTGCCAGCAGTTCACGCCGGGACAGGGATCAGAGCTCCTACAATGAGCAGTTCTTC. Complete variable domain (other parts from reference TRBV28 and TRBJ2-1): DVKVTQSSRYLVKRTGEKVFLECVQDMDHENMFWYRQDPGLGLRLIYFSYDVKMKEKGDIPEGYSVSREKKERFSLILESASTNQTSMYLCASSSRRDRDQSSYNEQFFGPGTRLTVL.